The clone carrying this T cell receptor beta chain was seen a few times. These data belong to a study of blood T cells in healthy people across ages. Trimming took 5 bases from V and 7 from J, leaving 14 bases between them. From germline, CDR1 is SGHAT and CDR2 FQNNGV. The CDR3 is 14 amino acids. Total RNA extraction produced at least 5 micrograms (per sample) for the study. The use of a sample-barcoded 5' primer and a J-beta primer mix characterized a second PCR of about 7 to 12 cycles. TCRdb recomputed calls from the 5' RACE reads with MiXCR, one row per CDR3 protein. The sample shows around 1,500,000 distinct CDR3 sequences, 42% of them seen only once.

The chain links TRBV11-2 to TRBJ2-2; possible D gene TRBD1, 6 bases. The sequencing sample was made of blood. The receptor comes from a woman aged 18-35 years in good health. The CDR3: CASSPTGFVGELFF. The CDR3 DNA sequence: TGTGCCAGCAGCCCAACAGGGTTTGTCGGGGAGCTGTTTTTT.